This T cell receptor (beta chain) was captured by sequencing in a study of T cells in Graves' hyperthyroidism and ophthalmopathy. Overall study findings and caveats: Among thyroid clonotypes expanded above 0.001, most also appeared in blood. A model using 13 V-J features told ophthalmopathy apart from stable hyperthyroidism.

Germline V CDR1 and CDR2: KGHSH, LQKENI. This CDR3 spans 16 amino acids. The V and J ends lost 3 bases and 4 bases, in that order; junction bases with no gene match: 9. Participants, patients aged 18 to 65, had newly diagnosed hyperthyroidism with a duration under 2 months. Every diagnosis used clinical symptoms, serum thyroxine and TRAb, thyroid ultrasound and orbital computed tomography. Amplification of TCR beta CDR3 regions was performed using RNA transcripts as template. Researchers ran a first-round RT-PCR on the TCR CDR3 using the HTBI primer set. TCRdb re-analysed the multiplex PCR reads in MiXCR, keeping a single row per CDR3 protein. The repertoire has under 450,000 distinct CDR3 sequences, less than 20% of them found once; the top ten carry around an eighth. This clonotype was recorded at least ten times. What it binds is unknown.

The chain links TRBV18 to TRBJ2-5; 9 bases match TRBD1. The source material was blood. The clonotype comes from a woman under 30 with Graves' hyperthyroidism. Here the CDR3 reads CASSPRTGARGETQYF. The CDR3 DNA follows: TGTGCCAGCTCACCGAGGACAGGGGCTAGGGGAGAGACCCAGTACTTC. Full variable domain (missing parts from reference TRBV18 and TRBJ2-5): NAGVMQNPRHLVRRRGQEARLRCSPMKGHSHVYWYRQLPEEGLKFMVYLQKENIIDESGMPKERFSAEFPKEGPSILRIQQVVRGDSAAYFCASSPRTGARGETQYFGPGTRLLVL.